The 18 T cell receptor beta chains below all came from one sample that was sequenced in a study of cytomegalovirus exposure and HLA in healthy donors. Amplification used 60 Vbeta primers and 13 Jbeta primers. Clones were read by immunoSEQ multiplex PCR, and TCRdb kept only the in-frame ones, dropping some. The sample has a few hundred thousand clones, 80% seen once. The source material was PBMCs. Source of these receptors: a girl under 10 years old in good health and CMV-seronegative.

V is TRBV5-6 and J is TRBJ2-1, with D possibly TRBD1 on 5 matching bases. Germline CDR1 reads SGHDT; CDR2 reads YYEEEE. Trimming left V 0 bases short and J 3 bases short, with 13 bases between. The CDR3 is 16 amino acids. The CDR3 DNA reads TGTGCCAGCAGCTTGGATGCAGGGTCCTTCTACAATGAGCAGTTCTTC. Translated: CASSLDAGSFYNEQFF.

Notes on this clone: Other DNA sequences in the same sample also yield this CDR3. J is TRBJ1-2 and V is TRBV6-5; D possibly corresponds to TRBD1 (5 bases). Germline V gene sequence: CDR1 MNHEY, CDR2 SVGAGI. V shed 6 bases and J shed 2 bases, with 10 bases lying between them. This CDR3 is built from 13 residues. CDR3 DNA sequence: TGTGCCAGCAGCCGAGACAGAAACTATGGCTACACCTTC. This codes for CASSRDRNYGYTF.

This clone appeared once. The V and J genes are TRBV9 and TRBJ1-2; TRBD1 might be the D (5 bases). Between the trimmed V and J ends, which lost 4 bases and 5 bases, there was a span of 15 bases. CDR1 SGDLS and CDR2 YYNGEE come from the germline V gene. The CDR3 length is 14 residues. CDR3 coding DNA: TGTGCCAGCAGCCCGGGGGGGGGAGGATATGGCTACACCTTC. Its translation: CASSPGGGGYGYTF.

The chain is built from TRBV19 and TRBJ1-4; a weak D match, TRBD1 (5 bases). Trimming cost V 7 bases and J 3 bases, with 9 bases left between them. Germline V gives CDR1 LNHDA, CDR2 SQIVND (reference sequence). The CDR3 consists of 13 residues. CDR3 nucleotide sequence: TGTGCCAGTAAGGTACAGGCTAATGAAAAACTGTTTTTT. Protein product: CASKVQANEKLFF.

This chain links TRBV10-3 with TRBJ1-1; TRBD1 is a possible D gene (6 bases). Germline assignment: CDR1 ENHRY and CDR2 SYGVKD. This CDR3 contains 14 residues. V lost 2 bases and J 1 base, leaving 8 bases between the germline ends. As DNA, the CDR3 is TGTGCCATCAGTGAGGGGACACAGAACACTGAAGCTTTCTTT. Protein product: CAISEGTQNTEAFF.

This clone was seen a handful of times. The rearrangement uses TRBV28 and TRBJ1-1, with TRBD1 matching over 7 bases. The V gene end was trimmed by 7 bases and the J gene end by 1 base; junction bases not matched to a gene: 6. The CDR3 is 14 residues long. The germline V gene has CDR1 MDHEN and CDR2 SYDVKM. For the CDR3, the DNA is TGTGCCAGCACTCAACAGGGGTGGAACACTGAAGCTTTCTTT. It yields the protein CASTQQGWNTEAFF.

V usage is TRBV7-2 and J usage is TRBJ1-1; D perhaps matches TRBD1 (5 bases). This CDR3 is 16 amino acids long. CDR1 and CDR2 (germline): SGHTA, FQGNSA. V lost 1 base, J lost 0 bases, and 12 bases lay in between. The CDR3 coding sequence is TGTGCCAGCAGCTTAGGGGGCGACGGGTTGAACACTGAAGCTTTCTTT. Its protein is CASSLGGDGLNTEAFF.

The CDR3 loop reads CASSLADRESSPLHF. The CDR3 coding sequence is TGTGCCAGCAGCTTAGCAGACAGGGAAAGTTCACCCCTCCACTTT. This rearrangement joins TRBV5-5 to TRBJ1-6; 7 bases map to TRBD1. CDR1 is SGHKS, CDR2 YYEKEE, per germline (reference sequence). The junction had 8 bases not matched to a gene; V was cut back by 2 bases and J by 9 bases. The CDR3 loop spans 15 amino acids.

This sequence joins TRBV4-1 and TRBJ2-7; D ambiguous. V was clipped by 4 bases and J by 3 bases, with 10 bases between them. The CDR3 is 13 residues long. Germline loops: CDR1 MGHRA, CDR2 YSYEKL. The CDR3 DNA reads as TGCGCCAGCAGCCCGTCAACTTTCTACGAGCAGTACTTC. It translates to CASSPSTFYEQYF.

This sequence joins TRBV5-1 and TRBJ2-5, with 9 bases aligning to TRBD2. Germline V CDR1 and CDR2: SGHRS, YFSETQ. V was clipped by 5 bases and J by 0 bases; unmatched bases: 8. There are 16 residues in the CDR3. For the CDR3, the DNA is TGCGCCAGCAGTCGCCTAGCGGGGCGAAACCAAGAGACCCAGTACTTC. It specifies CASSRLAGRNQETQYF.

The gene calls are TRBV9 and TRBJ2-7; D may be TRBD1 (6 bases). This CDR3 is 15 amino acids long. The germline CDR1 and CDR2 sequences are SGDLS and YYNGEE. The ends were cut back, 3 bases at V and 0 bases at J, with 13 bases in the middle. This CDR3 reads CASSAGVDSSYEQYF. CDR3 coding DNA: TGTGCCAGCAGCGCAGGGGTTGACAGCTCCTACGAGCAGTACTTC. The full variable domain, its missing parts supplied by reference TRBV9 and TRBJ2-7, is DSGVTQTPKHLITATGQRVTLRCSPRSGDLSVYWYQQSLDQGLQFLIQYYNGEERAKGNILERFSAQQFPDLHSELNLSSLELGDSALYFCASSAGVDSSYEQYFGPGTRLTVT.

The CDR3 nucleotides read TGTGCCAGCAGCGGGCCGAGACTAGTCATATACAATGAGCAGTTCTTC. This gives the protein CASSGPRLVIYNEQFF. This rearrangement joins TRBV25-1 to TRBJ2-1; tentatively, D is TRBD2 (6 bases). V was cut by 6 bases and J by 4 bases, with 19 bases left in between. Germline lookup yields CDR1 MGHDK and CDR2 SYGVNS. The CDR3 has 16 residues.

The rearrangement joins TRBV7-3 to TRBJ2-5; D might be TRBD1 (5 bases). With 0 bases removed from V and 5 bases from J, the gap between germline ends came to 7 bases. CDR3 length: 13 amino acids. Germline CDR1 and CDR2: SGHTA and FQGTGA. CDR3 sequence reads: CASSLTGPETQYF. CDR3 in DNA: TGTGCCAGCAGCTTAACGGGGCCGGAGACCCAGTACTTC.

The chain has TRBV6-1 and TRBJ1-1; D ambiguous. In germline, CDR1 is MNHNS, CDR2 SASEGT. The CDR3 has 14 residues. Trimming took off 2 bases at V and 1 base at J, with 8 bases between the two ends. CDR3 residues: CASSESETNTEAFF. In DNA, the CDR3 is TGTGCCAGCAGTGAATCGGAGACGAACACTGAAGCTTTCTTT.

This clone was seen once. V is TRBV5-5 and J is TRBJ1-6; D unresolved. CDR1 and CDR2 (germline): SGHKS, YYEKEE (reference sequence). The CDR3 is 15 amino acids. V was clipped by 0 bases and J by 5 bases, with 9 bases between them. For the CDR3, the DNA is TGTGCCAGCAGCTTGGTTCGGGGTAATAATTCACCCCTCCACTTT. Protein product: CASSLVRGNNSPLHF.

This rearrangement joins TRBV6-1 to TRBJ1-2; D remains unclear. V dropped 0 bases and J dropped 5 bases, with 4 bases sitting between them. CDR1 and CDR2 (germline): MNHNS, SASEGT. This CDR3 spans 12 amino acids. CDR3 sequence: CASSEAGYGYTF. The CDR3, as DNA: TGTGCCAGCAGTGAAGCCGGTTATGGCTACACCTTC.

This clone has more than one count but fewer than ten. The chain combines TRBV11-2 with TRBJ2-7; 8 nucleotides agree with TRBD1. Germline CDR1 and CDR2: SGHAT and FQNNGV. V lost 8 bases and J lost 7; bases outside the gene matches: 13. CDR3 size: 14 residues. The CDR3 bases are TGTGCCAGCTTTTCCGGGCAGGGGGCGGGGGAGCAGTACTTC. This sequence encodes CASFSGQGAGEQYF.

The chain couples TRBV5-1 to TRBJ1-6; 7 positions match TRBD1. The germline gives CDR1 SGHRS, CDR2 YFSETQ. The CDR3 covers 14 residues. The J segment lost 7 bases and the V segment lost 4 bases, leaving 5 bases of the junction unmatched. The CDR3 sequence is CASSPGQENSPLHF. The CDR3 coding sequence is TGCGCCAGCAGCCCCGGACAGGAGAATTCACCCCTCCACTTT.